This T cell receptor beta chain was recovered during a study of OX40 agonist ivuxolimab in advanced cancers. As for the study in general: Patients were given ivuxolimab, an antibody that agonizes OX40 (CD134). Whole-study findings and limits: Expanded clones were, on average, more numerous among CD8+ T cells than CD4+. Partial responders at 0.1-3.0 mg/kg showed near-lowest clonal expansion.

On cycle 4 day 1 and cycle 7 day 1, as well as at baseline, blood was sampled. The method was immunoSEQ multiplex PCR; TCRdb's version includes in-frame clones alone and lacks a portion of them. The sample records 100,000 to 150,000 clones, about 90% being singletons. Worth noting for this clone: Its antigen is as yet unknown.

The receptor was derived from an adult with an advanced solid tumor such as melanoma, head and neck, liver or kidney cancer. The sample consisted of CD4+ or CD8+ T cells sorted from blood, taken in a trial of the OX40 agonist ivuxolimab.

CDR3 coding DNA: TGTGCCAGCAGCTTCAGGGGGCGAAGCACAGATACGCAGTATTTT. Translation: CASSFRGRSTDTQYF. V usage is TRBV5-4 and J usage is TRBJ2-3, with 8 bases matching TRBD1. The CDR3 spans 15 residues. The ends lost 2 bases at V and 0 bases at J; junction bases unmatched: 2. CDR1 is SGHNT and CDR2 is YYREEE in the germline V gene (reference sequence).